The 16 T cell receptor beta chains reported below all come from one sample, sequenced in a study of T cell repertoires in cytomegalovirus infection. TCRdb processed the reads anew with MiXCR; each CDR3 protein has one entry. This sample carries about 300,000 distinct CDR3 sequences, roughly a tenth of them seen once, and the ten largest clones take approximately 2.4%. The sample taken for sequencing was PBMCs. Receptor source: a human donor in good health (CMV status not recorded). Some clones in this sample may be carry-over from other donors' samples.

This chain uses TRBV27 with TRBJ2-1, with 13 bases identical to TRBD2. CDR3 length: 17 residues. V gave up 4 bases and J gave up 4 bases; unmatched junction bases: 7. Germline CDR1 is MNHEY and CDR2 is SMNVEV (reference sequence). CDR3 in amino acids: CASSSPWTSGSYNEQFF. As DNA, the CDR3 is TGTGCCAGCAGTTCTCCTTGGACTAGCGGGAGTTACAATGAGCAGTTCTTC.

This clonotype has at least ten counts. The chain combines TRBV11-2 with TRBJ1-3; TRBD1 might be the D (6 bases). V lost 2 bases to trimming and J lost 4 bases, with 12 bases between them. The V gene's germline CDR1 is SGHAT and CDR2 FQNNGV. CDR3 size: 15 residues. The CDR3 here is CASSLTRGTGNTIYF. The CDR3 nucleotides are TGTGCCAGCAGCTTAACTAGGGGGACGGGAAACACCATATATTTT.

This clonotype was recorded many times. The rearrangement links TRBV5-1 to TRBJ2-5; D is ambiguous. V lost 0 bases and J 3 bases, leaving 9 bases between the germline ends. Germline CDR1 SGHRS, CDR2 YFSETQ. CDR3 length: 14 amino acids. The CDR3 region is CASSLGPAKETQYF. CDR3 sequence (DNA): TGCGCCAGCAGCTTGGGACCAGCGAAAGAGACCCAGTACTTC.

This clonotype came up many times. This chain uses TRBV7-9 with TRBJ1-4; perhaps TRBD1 as D (6 bases). The CDR3 is 16 residues long. Germline V gives CDR1 SEHNR, CDR2 FQNEAQ (reference sequence). V lost 5 bases and J 5 bases, leaving 18 bases between the germline ends. The CDR3 bases are TGTGCCAGCAGCCAGACAGGATACGGACTAAATGAAAAACTGTTTTTT. Amino acid sequence: CASSQTGYGLNEKLFF. Variable domain in full (rest from reference TRBV7-9 and TRBJ1-4): DTGVSQNPRHKITKRGQNVTFRCDPISEHNRLYWYRQTLGQGPEFLTYFQNEAQLEKSRLLSDRFSAERPKGSFSTLEIQRTEQGDSAMYLCASSQTGYGLNEKLFFGSGTQLSVL.

The table lists this clonotype with a few counts. This sequence joins TRBV29-1 and TRBJ1-1; D gene unclear. CDR1 is SQVTM, CDR2 ANQGSEA, per germline. This CDR3 has 17 residues. V was clipped by 7 bases and J by 3 bases, with 27 bases between them. For the CDR3, the DNA is TGCAGCGCCCAACGACACCTAACCCTTGGTGGGGACACTGAAGCTTTCTTT. Protein: CSAQRHLTLGGDTEAFF. The whole variable domain, filled in from reference TRBV29-1 and TRBJ1-1, reads SAVISQKPSRDICQRGTSLTIQCQVDSQVTMMFWYRQQPGQSLTLIATANQGSEATYESGFVIDKFPISRPNLTFSTLTVSNMSPEDSSIYLCSAQRHLTLGGDTEAFFGQGTRLTVV.

At least ten counts were recorded for this clonotype. The V and J genes are TRBV6-2 or TRBV6-3 and TRBJ2-7; TRBD1 aligns across 10 bases. This CDR3 has 17 residues. Per germline, CDR1 MNHEY and CDR2 SVGEGT. V lost 6 bases, J lost 4 bases, and 15 bases stayed unmatched. CDR3: CASRTIRQGAAGYEQYV. CDR3 coding DNA: TGTGCCAGCAGAACCATCAGACAGGGGGCCGCGGGGTACGAGCAGTACGTC.

The chain employs TRBV29-1 and TRBJ1-1; D remains ambiguous. Trimming left V 7 bases short and J 6 bases short, with 15 bases between. Germline assignment: CDR1 SQVTM and CDR2 ANQGSEA. This CDR3 region has 12 residues. The CDR3, as DNA: TGCAGCGCCAAACCCACGGTCGCTGAAGCTTTCTTT. Its protein product is CSAKPTVAEAFF.

The sample holds many counts of this clonotype. The V and J genes are TRBV6-5 and TRBJ2-7, with 11 bases aligning to TRBD1. This CDR3 has 16 residues. The germline CDR1 and CDR2 sequences are MNHEY and SVGAGI. The V gene end was trimmed by 3 bases and the J gene end by 6 bases; junction bases not matched to a gene: 10. CDR3 amino acids: CASSYSSGTGGAEQYF. The CDR3 bases are TGTGCCAGCAGTTATTCATCCGGGACAGGGGGTGCCGAGCAGTACTTC.

This clonotype was found many times. This chain connects TRBV20-1 to TRBJ2-5; D not certain. The CDR3 has 12 amino acids. V was shortened by 3 bases and J by 2 bases, with 7 bases between the two germline ends. Germline V gene data show CDR1 as DFQATT and CDR2 as SNEGSKA (reference sequence). CDR3 nucleotides: TGCAGTGCTAGTACAGCGCAAGAGACCCAGTACTTC. Protein: CSASTAQETQYF.

This clonotype was picked up many times. CDR3 in amino acids: CASSLDGAQETQYF. DNA for the CDR3: TGTGCCAGCAGCTTAGATGGAGCACAAGAGACCCAGTACTTC. The rearrangement links TRBV7-8 to TRBJ2-5; D not certain. From germline, CDR1 is SGHVS and CDR2 FQNEAQ. The germline V and J ends were trimmed by 1 base and 2 bases, with 8 bases remaining between them. The CDR3 is 14 residues long.

This clonotype turned up a few times. The chain joins TRBV29-1 to TRBJ1-2, with D maybe TRBD1 (5 bases). The CDR3 is made up of 13 amino acids. CDR1 is SQVTM and CDR2 is ANQGSEA in the germline V gene. V lost 1 base, J lost 7 bases, and 13 bases lay in between. The CDR3 region has the DNA TGCAGCGTTGAAGTGGGCAGGGAGCGTGGCTACACCTTC. It is translated as CSVEVGRERGYTF.

The chain joins TRBV7-2 to TRBJ2-5, with TRBD1 as a possible D gene (6 bases). Trimming removed 2 bases from V and 5 bases from J, with 9 bases in between. The CDR3 contains 13 residues. CDR1 and CDR2 (germline): SGHTA, FQGNSA. The DNA of the CDR3 is TGTGCCAGCAGCTTATGGGGGCGCGAGACCCAGTACTTC. Protein product: CASSLWGRETQYF.

The chain is built from TRBV6-2 or TRBV6-3 and TRBJ2-7, with 7 bases aligning to TRBD1. Unmatched junction bases numbered 4, after V lost 2 bases and J lost 0 bases. CDR3 length: 15 amino acids. Germline V lookup: CDR1 MNHEY, CDR2 SVGEGT. The CDR3 coding sequence is TGTGCCAGCAGTTACGACAGGGCGAGCTCCTACGAGCAGTACGTC. Translation: CASSYDRASSYEQYV.

This clonotype was counted between two and nine times. The V call is TRBV6-2 or TRBV6-3, the J call TRBJ2-7; TRBD1 matches at 9 bases. Germline V CDR1 and CDR2: MNHEY, SVGEGT. CDR3 size: 15 residues. V gave up 6 bases and J gave up 0 bases; unmatched junction bases: 6. CDR3 sequence: CASRTGTGPSYEQYV. CDR3 nucleotides: TGTGCCAGCAGAACCGGGACAGGGCCCTCCTACGAGCAGTACGTC.

The J gene is TRBJ2-3, the V gene TRBV13; 10 bases agree with TRBD2. J was trimmed by 4 bases and V by 5 bases; bases with no gene match: 6. Germline-derived CDR1 and CDR2 are PRHDT and FYEKMQ (reference sequence). The CDR3 contains 15 residues. CDR3 amino acids: CASSPPGLASDTQYF. The DNA of the CDR3 is TGTGCCAGCAGCCCACCGGGACTAGCGTCAGATACGCAGTATTTT. The variable domain in full, completed from reference TRBV13 and TRBJ2-3, reads AAGVIQSPRHLIKEKRETATLKCYPIPRHDTVYWYQQGPGQDPQFLISFYEKMQSDKGSIPDRFSAQQFSDYHSELNMSSLELGDSALYFCASSPPGLASDTQYFGPGTRLTVL.

This clonotype was counted ten times or more. J is TRBJ2-2 and V is TRBV28, with D maybe TRBD2 (5 bases). Germline V gene sequence: CDR1 MDHEN, CDR2 SYDVKM. Trimming left V 7 bases short and J 2 bases short, with 11 bases between. CDR3 length: 14 amino acids. Here the CDR3 DNA reads TGTGCCAGCACCGGGGAGTATAACACCGGGGAGCTGTTTTTT. Translation: CASTGEYNTGELFF.